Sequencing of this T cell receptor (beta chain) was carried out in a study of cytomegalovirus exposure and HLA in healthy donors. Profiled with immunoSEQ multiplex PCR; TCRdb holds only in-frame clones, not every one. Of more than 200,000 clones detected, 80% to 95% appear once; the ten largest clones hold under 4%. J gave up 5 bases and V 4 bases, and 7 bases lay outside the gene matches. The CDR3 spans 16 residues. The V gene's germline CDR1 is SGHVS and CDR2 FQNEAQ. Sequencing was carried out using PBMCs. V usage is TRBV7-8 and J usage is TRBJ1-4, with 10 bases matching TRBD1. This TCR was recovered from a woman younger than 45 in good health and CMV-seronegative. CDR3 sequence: CASSWDRGIGNEKLFF. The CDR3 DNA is TGTGCCAGCAGCTGGGACAGGGGAATAGGCAATGAAAAACTGTTTTTT.